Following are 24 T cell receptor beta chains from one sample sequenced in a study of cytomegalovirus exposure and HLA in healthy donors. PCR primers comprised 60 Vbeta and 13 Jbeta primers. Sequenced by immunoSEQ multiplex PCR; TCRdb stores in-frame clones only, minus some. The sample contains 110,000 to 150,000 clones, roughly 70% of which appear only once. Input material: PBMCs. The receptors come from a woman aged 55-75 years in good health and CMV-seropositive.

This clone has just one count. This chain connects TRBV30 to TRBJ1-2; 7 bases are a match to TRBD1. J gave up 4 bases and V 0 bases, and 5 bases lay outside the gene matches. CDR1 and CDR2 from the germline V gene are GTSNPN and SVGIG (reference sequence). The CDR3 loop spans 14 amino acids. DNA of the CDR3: TGTGCCTGGAGTGTTCGACAGGGAGGCTATGGCTACACCTTC. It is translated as CAWSVRQGGYGYTF.

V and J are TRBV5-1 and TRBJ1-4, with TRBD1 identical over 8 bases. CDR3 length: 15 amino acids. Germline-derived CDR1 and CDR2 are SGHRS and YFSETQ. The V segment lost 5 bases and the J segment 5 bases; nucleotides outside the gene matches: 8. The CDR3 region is CASRYNRDRNEKLFF. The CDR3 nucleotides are TGCGCCAGCAGGTATAACCGGGACAGGAATGAAAAACTGTTTTTT.

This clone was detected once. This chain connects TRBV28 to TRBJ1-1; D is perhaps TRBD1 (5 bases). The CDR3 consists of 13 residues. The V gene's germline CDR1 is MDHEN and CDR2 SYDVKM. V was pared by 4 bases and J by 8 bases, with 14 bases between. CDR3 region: CASSSPRPGEAFF. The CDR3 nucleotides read TGTGCCAGCAGTTCCCCCCGGCCAGGGGAAGCTTTCTTT.

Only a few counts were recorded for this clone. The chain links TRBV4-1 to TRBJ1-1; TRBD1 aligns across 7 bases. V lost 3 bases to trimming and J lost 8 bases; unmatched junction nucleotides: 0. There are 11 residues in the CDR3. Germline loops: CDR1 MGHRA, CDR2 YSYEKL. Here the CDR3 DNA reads TGCGCCAGCAGCCAGACAGGGGAAGCTTTCTTT. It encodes CASSQTGEAFF.

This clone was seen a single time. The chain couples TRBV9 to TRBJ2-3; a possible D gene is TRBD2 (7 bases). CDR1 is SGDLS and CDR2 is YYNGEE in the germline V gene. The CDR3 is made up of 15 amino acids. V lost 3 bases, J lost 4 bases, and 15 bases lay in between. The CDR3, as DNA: TGTGCCAGCAGCGAGGGGGGGGCAAGCGCAGATACGCAGTATTTT. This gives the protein CASSEGGASADTQYF.

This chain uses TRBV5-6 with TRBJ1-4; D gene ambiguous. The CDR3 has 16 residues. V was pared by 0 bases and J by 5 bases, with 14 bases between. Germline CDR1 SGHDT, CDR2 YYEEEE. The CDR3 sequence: CASSLGPQALNEKLFF. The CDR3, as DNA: TGTGCCAGCAGCTTGGGACCCCAGGCCCTCAATGAAAAACTGTTTTTT.

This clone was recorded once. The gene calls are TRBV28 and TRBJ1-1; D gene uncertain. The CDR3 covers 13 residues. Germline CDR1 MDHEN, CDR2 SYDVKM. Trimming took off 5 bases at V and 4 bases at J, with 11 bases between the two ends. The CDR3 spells CASSPRLFTEAFF. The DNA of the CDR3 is TGTGCCAGCAGTCCGAGATTATTCACTGAAGCTTTCTTT. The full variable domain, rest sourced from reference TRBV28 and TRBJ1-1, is DVKVTQSSRYLVKRTGEKVFLECVQDMDHENMFWYRQDPGLGLRLIYFSYDVKMKEKGDIPEGYSVSREKKERFSLILESASTNQTSMYLCASSPRLFTEAFFGQGTRLTVV.

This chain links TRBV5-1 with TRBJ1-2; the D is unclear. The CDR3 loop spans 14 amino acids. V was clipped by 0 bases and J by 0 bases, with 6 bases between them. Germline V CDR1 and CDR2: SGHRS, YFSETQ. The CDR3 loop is CASSLGVANYGYTF. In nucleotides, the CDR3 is TGCGCCAGCAGCTTGGGCGTTGCTAACTATGGCTACACCTTC.

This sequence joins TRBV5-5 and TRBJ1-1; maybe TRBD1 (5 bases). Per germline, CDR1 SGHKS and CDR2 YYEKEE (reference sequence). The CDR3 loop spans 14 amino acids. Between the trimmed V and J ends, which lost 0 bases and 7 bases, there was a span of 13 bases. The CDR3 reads CASSLVRGLGEAFF. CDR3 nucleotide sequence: TGTGCCAGCAGCTTGGTTAGGGGTTTGGGTGAAGCTTTCTTT.

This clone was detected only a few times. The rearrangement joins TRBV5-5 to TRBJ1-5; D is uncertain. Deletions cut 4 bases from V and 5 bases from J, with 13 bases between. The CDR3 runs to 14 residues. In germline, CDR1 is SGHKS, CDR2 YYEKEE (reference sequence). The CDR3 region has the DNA TGTGCCAGCAGCCCCGGGAACTTCGATCAGCCCCAGCATTTT. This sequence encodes CASSPGNFDQPQHF.

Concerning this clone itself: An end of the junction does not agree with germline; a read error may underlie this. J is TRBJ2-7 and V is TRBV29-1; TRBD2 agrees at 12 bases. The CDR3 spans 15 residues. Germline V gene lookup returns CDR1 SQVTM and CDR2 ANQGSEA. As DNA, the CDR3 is TGCAGCGTTGAAAAGACTAGCGGGAGAAGGTACGAGCAGTGCTTC. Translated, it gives CSVEKTSGRRYEQCF.

DNA for the CDR3: TGCAGCGCCCTCGACCCGGGGACTGAAGCTTTCTTT. Its translation is CSALDPGTEAFF. V usage is TRBV29-1 and J usage is TRBJ1-1; D call uncertain. Per germline, CDR1 SQVTM and CDR2 ANQGSEA. This CDR3 is built from 12 residues. With 7 bases removed from V and 5 bases from J, the gap between germline ends came to 14 bases.

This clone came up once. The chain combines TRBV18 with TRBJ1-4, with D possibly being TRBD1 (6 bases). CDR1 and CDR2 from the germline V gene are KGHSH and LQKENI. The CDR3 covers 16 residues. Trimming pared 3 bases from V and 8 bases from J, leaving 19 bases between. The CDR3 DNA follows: TGTGCCAGCTCACCCGTTCAAGGGCGGGGGCGAGAAAAACTGTTTTTT. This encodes CASSPVQGRGREKLFF.

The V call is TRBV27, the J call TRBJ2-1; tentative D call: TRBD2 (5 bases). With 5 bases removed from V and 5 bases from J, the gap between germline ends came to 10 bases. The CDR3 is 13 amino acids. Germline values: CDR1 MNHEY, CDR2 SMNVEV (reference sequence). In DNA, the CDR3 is TGTGCCAGCAGTCCGGGCGGGCACAATGAGCAGTTCTTC. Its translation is CASSPGGHNEQFF.

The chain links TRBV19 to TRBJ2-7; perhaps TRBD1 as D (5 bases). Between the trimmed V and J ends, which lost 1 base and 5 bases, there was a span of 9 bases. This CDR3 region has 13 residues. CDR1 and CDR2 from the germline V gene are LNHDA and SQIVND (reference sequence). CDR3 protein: CASSIGQGNEQYF. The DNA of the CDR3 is TGTGCCAGTAGTATAGGTCAGGGCAACGAGCAGTACTTC.

CDR3 bases: TGTGCCAGCAGCCTCCAGGGGTTCGGAGCTAATGAAAAACTGTTTTTT. Amino acids: CASSLQGFGANEKLFF. The genes are TRBV7-6 and TRBJ1-4, with D perhaps matching TRBD1 (6 bases). The V end was cut by 5 bases, the J end by 3 bases, with 16 bases between. From germline, CDR1 is SGHVS and CDR2 FNYEAQ. The CDR3 loop spans 16 amino acids.

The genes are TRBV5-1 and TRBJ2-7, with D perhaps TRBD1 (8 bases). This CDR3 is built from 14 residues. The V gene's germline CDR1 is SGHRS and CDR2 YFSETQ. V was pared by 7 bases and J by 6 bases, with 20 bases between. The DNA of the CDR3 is TGCGCCAGCGGACTAGACAGGGGAAGAAGCGAGCAGTACTTC. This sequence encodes CASGLDRGRSEQYF.

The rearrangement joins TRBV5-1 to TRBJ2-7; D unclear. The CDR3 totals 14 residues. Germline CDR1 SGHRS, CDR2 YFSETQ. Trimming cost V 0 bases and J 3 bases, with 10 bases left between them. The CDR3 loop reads CASSLGQAVYEQYF. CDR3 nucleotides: TGCGCCAGCAGCTTGGGTCAGGCCGTCTACGAGCAGTACTTC.

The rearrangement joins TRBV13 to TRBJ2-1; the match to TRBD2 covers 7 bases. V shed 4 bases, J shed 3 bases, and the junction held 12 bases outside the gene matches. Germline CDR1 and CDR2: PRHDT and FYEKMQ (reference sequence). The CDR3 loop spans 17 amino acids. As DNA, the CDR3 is TGTGCCAGCAGCTCAGCTCCGGCGGGAGAGATCTACAATGAGCAGTTCTTC. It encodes CASSSAPAGEIYNEQFF. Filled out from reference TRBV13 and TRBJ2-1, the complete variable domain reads AAGVIQSPRHLIKEKRETATLKCYPIPRHDTVYWYQQGPGQDPQFLISFYEKMQSDKGSIPDRFSAQQFSDYHSELNMSSLELGDSALYFCASSSAPAGEIYNEQFFGPGTRLTVL.

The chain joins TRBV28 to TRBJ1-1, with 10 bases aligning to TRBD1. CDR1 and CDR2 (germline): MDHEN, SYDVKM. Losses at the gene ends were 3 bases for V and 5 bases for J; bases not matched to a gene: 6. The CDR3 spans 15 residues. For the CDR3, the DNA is TGTGCCAGCAGTTTGCACGGACAGGGGGGGACTGAAGCTTTCTTT. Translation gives CASSLHGQGGTEAFF.

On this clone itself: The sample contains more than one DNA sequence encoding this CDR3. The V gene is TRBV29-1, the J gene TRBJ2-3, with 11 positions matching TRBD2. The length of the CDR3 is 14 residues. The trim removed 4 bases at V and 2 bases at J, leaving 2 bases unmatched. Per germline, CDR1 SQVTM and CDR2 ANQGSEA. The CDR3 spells CSVGLAGLTDTQYF. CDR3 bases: TGCAGCGTTGGACTAGCGGGGCTCACAGATACGCAGTATTTT.

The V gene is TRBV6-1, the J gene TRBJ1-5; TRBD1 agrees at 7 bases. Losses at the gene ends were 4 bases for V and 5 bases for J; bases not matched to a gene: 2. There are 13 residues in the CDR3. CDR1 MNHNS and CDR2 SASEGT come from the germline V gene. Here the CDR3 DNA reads TGTGCCAGCAGTGGGGACAGAGATCAGCCCCAGCATTTT. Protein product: CASSGDRDQPQHF.

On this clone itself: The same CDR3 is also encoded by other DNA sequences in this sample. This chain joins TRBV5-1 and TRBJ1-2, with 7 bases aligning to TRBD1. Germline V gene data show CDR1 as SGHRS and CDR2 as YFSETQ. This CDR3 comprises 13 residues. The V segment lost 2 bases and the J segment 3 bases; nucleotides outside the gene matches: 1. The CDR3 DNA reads TGCGCCAGCAGCTTAACAGGGGACTATGGCTACACCTTC. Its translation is CASSLTGDYGYTF.

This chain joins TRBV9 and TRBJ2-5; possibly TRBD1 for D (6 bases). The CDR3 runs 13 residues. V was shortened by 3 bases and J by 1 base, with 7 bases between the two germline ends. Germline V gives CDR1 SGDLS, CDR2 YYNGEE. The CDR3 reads CASSGTAQETQYF. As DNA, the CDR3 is TGTGCCAGCAGCGGGACAGCCCAAGAGACCCAGTACTTC. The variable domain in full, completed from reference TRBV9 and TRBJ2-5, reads DSGVTQTPKHLITATGQRVTLRCSPRSGDLSVYWYQQSLDQGLQFLIQYYNGEERAKGNILERFSAQQFPDLHSELNLSSLELGDSALYFCASSGTAQETQYFGPGTRLLVL.